This T cell receptor beta chain comes out of a study of naive and memory T cell subsets. Study-wide results and caveats: Over 85% of naive TCR sequences appeared only once after error correction, unlike memory subsets. A few larger clonotypes appeared in naive repertoires, especially CD8, possibly memory cells re-expressing CD45RA. RNA-based TCR counts may shift with T cell activation and differentiation.

CMV status came from CD4+ T cell IFNgamma after overnight CMV lysate stimulation of fresh PBMCs. Both TRBC1 and TRBC2 were covered by a beta constant-region primer of two equimolar oligonucleotides. Ligated cDNA was amplified by four rounds of PCR with nested alpha and beta constant-region primers and SP2. A 12-nucleotide UMI and the SP2 primer were added to the cDNA 3' end by oligonucleotide ligation. In TCRdb, the UMI-ligation and nested PCR reads were re-called with MiXCR into one record per CDR3 protein. This table holds 150,000 or so distinct CDR3 sequences, approximately 22% found once. About this clonotype itself: Its matching antigen is unknown.

The CDR3 spans 16 residues. Germline CDR1 reads MNHEY; CDR2 reads SMNVEV (reference sequence). With 5 bases clipped from V and 7 bases from J, the junction kept 15 bases outside the gene matches. The TCR comes from a human donor in good health. V is TRBV27 and J is TRBJ2-7; TRBD1 matches 9 bases. The material sequenced was naive CD4+ T cells from blood. This chain's CDR3 is CASSLIPGTGLQEQYF. DNA of the CDR3: TGTGCCAGCAGTCTGATCCCCGGGACAGGGTTGCAAGAGCAGTACTTC.